Sequencing of this TCR beta chain was carried out in a study of blood T cells in healthy people across ages. Findings and caveats of the study: While age rose, TCR beta diversity per million T cells dropped in a roughly linear way.

There are a few counts of this clonotype. Its antigen is currently unknown. The CDR3 spans 12 residues. The V gene lost 8 bases and the J gene lost 4 bases, with 10 bases spanning the gap. Germline-derived CDR1 and CDR2 are SEHNR and FQNEAQ (reference sequence). Then a second PCR, running roughly 7 to 11 cycles, was carried out with a sample-barcoded 5' primer and a J-beta primer mix. MiXCR was run by TCRdb on the 5' RACE reads, yielding one entry per CDR3 protein. The sample holds about 640,000 distinct CDR3 sequences, roughly three fifths seen once. This chain connects TRBV7-9 to TRBJ2-3; no clear D gene. This clonotype was obtained from a man aged 60 to 69 in good health. Sequencing used blood. CDR3 region: CASSNNPDTQYF. The CDR3, as DNA: TGTGCCAGCTCCAACAACCCAGATACGCAGTATTTT. Full variable domain (outside the CDR3, taken from reference TRBV7-9 and TRBJ2-3): DTGVSQNPRHKITKRGQNVTFRCDPISEHNRLYWYRQTLGQGPEFLTYFQNEAQLEKSRLLSDRFSAERPKGSFSTLEIQRTEQGDSAMYLCASSNNPDTQYFGPGTRLTVL.